This T cell receptor beta chain came from a study of neoadjuvant anti-PD-1 for oral cavity cancer. At the level of the study: Patients without progression got a fourth dose around day 43. Points from the study as a whole: Higher pretreatment blood Treg/Th17 ratios correlated with higher pretreatment blood and lower post-treatment tumor TCRbeta clonality.

The repertoire was sequenced with immunoSEQ multiplex PCR; TCRdb's copy has only in-frame clones and lacks some. The data show about 16,000 clones, less than 80% seen once. The CDR3 covers 15 residues. V lost 1 base to trimming and J lost 1 base, with 8 bases between them. Germline lookup yields CDR1 SEHNR and CDR2 FQNEAQ (reference sequence). In regard to this clone: Its antigen is currently unknown.

The V and J genes are TRBV7-9 and TRBJ1-5, with D possibly TRBD1 on 6 matching bases. The receptor's source is a person between 40 and 79 years old with oral cavity squamous cell carcinoma. The sample in question was PBMCs, obtained before nivolumab (anti-PD-1) treatment. The CDR3 loop is CASSLGGLSNQPQHF. CDR3 DNA: TGTGCCAGCAGCTTAGGGGGGCTGAGCAATCAGCCCCAGCATTTT.